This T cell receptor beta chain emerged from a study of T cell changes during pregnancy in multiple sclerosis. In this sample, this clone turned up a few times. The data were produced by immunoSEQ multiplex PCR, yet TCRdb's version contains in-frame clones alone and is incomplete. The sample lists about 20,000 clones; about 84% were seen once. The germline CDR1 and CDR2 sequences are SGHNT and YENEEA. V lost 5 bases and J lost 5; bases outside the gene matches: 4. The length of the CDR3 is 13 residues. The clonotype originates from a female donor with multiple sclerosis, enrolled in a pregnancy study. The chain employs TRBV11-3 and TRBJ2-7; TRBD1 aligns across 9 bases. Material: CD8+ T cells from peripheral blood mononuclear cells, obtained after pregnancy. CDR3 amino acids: CASSGTGFNEQYF. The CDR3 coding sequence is TGTGCCAGCAGCGGGACAGGGTTCAACGAGCAGTACTTC.